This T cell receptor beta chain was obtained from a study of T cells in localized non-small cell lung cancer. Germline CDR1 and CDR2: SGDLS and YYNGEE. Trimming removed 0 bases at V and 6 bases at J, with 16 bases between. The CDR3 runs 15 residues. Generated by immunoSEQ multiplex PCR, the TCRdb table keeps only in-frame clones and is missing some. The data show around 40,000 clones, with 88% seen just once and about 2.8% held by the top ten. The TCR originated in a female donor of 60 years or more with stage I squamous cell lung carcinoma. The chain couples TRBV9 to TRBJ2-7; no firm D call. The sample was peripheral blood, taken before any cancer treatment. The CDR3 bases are TGTGCCAGCAGCGTAGCTGCTCAGCCTGCCCTCGAGCAGTACTTC. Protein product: CASSVAAQPALEQYF.